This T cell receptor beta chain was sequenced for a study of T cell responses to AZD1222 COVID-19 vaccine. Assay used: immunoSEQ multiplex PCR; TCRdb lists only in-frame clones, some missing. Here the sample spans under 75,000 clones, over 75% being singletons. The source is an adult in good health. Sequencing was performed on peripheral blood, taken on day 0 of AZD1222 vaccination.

Here the CDR3 DNA reads TGCGCCAGCAGCCGGGACTGGAGCTCCTACGAGCAGTACTTC. Its translation: CASSRDWSSYEQYF. The rearrangement links TRBV4-3 to TRBJ2-7; a possible D gene is TRBD2 (6 bases). The length of the CDR3 is 14 residues. Germline CDR1 is LGHNA and CDR2 is YSLEER. V was shortened by 4 bases and J by 0 bases, with 10 bases between the two germline ends.